The rows below give T cell receptor beta chains drawn from one sample of a study of cytomegalovirus exposure and HLA in healthy donors. Clones were read by immunoSEQ multiplex PCR, and TCRdb kept only the in-frame ones, dropping some. The sample consists of approximately 170,000 clones, more than 60% of them appearing once. Sequencing input: PBMCs. Every receptor here comes from a female donor in good health and CMV-seronegative. The CDR3 runs from the conserved cysteine through the conserved F or W. The D gene is left open where the match is weak. Size tells how often a clone was seen (once, few, many) or the class of an expanded clone, and some rows leave it out.

TRBV28	NA	TRBJ2-5	TRBD1	CASSLTGAPQAQYF	TGTGCCAGCAGTCTAACAGGGGCCCCTCAGGCCCAGTACTTC
TRBV2	few	TRBJ1-1	TRBD1	CASSSTGGNTEAFF	TGTGCCAGCAGTAGTACAGGGGGAAACACTGAAGCTTTCTTT
TRBV18	NA	TRBJ2-7	TRBD2	CASSPSSGGNYEQYF	TGTGCCAGCTCACCGTCGTCGGGGGGGAACTACGAGCAGTACTTC
TRBV6-1	NA	TRBJ2-7	TRBD1	CASSPAGQGPYEQYF	TGTGCCAGCAGTCCGGCGGGACAGGGTCCCTACGAGCAGTACTTC
TRBV27	NA	TRBJ2-7	TRBD2	CASSLGTSGPRGQYF	TGTGCCAGCAGTCTAGGGACTAGCGGACCCCGCGGGCAGTACTTC
TRBV20-1	NA	TRBJ1-1	NA	CSANDREAFF	TGCAGTGCGAATGACAGGGAAGCTTTCTTT
TRBV30	few	TRBJ2-3	TRBD2	CAWSVLNSGISTDTQYF	TGTGCCTGGAGTGTACTAAACAGCGGGATTAGCACAGATACGCAGTATTTT
TRBV11-2	NA	TRBJ2-3	NA	CASPRSNF	TGTGCCAGCCCCAGGTCGAATTTT
TRBV29-1	NA	TRBJ2-7	NA	CSVEQGYEQYF	TGCAGCGTAGAACAGGGATACGAGCAGTACTTC
TRBV5-1	NA	TRBJ1-2	NA	CASSLGEVGRRYGYTF	TGCGCCAGCAGCTTGGGGGAGGTCGGCAGGCGCTATGGCTACACCTTC
TRBV14	NA	TRBJ2-3	TRBD2	CASSPDRRGRAKTDTQYF	TGTGCCAGCAGCCCTGATCGGCGCGGGAGGGCCAAAACAGATACGCAGTATTTT
TRBV15	NA	TRBJ2-1	TRBD2	CATSRIAGEGARNEQFF	TGTGCCACCAGCAGGATAGCGGGAGAGGGGGCCCGCAATGAGCAGTTCTTC
TRBV5-1	NA	TRBJ1-6	TRBD1	CASSLPDRDNSPLHF	TGCGCCAGCAGCTTGCCCGACAGGGACAATTCACCCCTCCACTTT
TRBV29-1	once	TRBJ2-2	TRBD1	CSVHQGAPNTGELFF	TGCAGCGTTCACCAGGGGGCGCCGAACACCGGGGAGCTGTTTTTT
TRBV19	once	TRBJ1-1	NA	CASSIGARGYNTEAFF	TGTGCCAGTAGTATAGGGGCCAGGGGATATAACACTGAAGCTTTCTTT
TRBV19	NA	TRBJ2-1	TRBD2	CASIGTSGNNEQFF	TGTGCCAGTATAGGGACTAGCGGAAACAATGAGCAGTTCTTC
TRBV27	few	TRBJ1-6	NA	CASSLRGFNSPLHF	TGTGCCAGCAGTTTAAGGGGATTCAATTCACCCCTCCACTTT
TRBV5-1	NA	TRBJ2-3	NA	CASSLGEGADTQYF	TGCGCCAGCAGCTTAGGGGAAGGGGCAGATACGCAGTATTTT
TRBV4-1	NA	TRBJ2-7	NA	CASSQDTNPSYEQYF	TGCGCCAGCAGCCAAGACACAAACCCCTCCTACGAGCAGTACTTC
TRBV7-2	NA	TRBJ2-5	TRBD1	CASSLNRGLQETQYF	TGTGCCAGCAGTCTCAACAGGGGGCTACAAGAGACCCAGTACTTC
TRBV10-3	NA	TRBJ2-1	NA	CAIELGGGRGNEQFF	TGTGCCATCGAACTAGGGGGGGGTCGGGGTAATGAGCAGTTCTTC
TRBV5-1	NA	TRBJ1-1	NA	CASSWGGSQGNTEAFF	TGCGCCAGCAGTTGGGGGGGGTCCCAAGGGAACACTGAAGCTTTCTTT
TRBV7-8	NA	TRBJ1-1	NA	CASSLTPEGAVMNTEAFF	TGTGCCAGCAGCTTAACCCCGGAGGGAGCTGTGATGAACACTGAAGCTTTCTTT
TRBV19	NA	TRBJ1-2	TRBD1	CASSIIGTGGFYGYTF	TGTGCCAGTAGTATTATAGGGACAGGGGGCTTCTATGGCTACACCTTC
TRBV5-1	few	TRBJ2-3	TRBD2	CASSFSGGATDTQYF	TGCGCCAGCAGCTTTAGCGGGGGGGCCACAGATACGCAGTATTTT
TRBV5-1	NA	TRBJ2-3	NA	CASNLQGTGTDTQYF	TGCGCCAGCAACCTACAGGGAACGGGCACAGATACGCAGTATTTT
TRBV5-6	NA	TRBJ2-7	TRBD1	CASSLGQGNPYEQYF	TGTGCCAGCAGCTTGGGACAGGGGAACCCCTACGAGCAGTACTTC
TRBV11-2	NA	TRBJ1-2	TRBD1	CASSPGSGTGNGYTF	TGTGCCAGCAGCCCCGGGTCCGGGACAGGCAATGGCTACACCTTC
TRBV5-1	NA	TRBJ1-6	NA	CASSEAGNSPLHF	TGCGCCAGCAGCGAGGCTGGTAATTCACCCCTCCACTTT
TRBV5-6	NA	TRBJ2-7	NA	CASSLVGVESEQYF	TGTGCCAGCAGCTTGGTAGGGGTCGAGAGCGAGCAGTACTTC
TRBV6-4	NA	TRBJ2-1	TRBD2	CASSDKSGGADEQFF	TGTGCCAGCAGTGATAAAAGCGGGGGGGCCGATGAGCAGTTCTTC
TRBV14	NA	TRBJ1-2	NA	CASSQELFSPTEGYTF	TGTGCCAGCAGCCAAGAGCTTTTTTCCCCCACCGAGGGCTACACCTTC
TRBV6-5	NA	TRBJ2-7	TRBD2	CASSYSLAGALYEQYF	TGTGCCAGCAGTTACTCCCTAGCGGGAGCCCTCTACGAGCAGTACTTC
TRBV28	few	TRBJ2-1	NA	CASSFGGSNYNEQFF	TGTGCCAGCAGTTTCGGGGGATCTAACTACAATGAGCAGTTCTTC
TRBV25-1	NA	TRBJ2-5	TRBD1	CASSLDRSQETQYF	TGTGCCAGCAGCCTGGACAGGTCCCAAGAGACCCAGTACTTC
TRBV25-1	once	TRBJ2-7	NA	CASSRQGYDREQYF	TGTGCCAGCAGTCGGCAGGGCTATGACCGCGAGCAGTACTTC
TRBV5-1	NA	TRBJ2-7	TRBD2	CASSTTTSGSSYEQYF	TGCGCCAGCAGCACGACTACTAGCGGGAGTTCCTACGAGCAGTACTTC
TRBV9	few	TRBJ1-5	NA	CASSDSDSDGRPQHF	TGTGCCAGCAGCGACTCGGACAGTGACGGACGACCCCAGCATTTT
TRBV7-9	NA	TRBJ2-3	NA	CASSPLKEAQYF	TGTGCCAGCAGCCCCCTCAAGGAGGCGCAGTATTTT
TRBV6-5	NA	TRBJ2-1	NA	CASSYFGGSSYNEQFF	TGTGCCAGCAGTTACTTTGGGGGCAGCTCCTACAATGAGCAGTTCTTC
TRBV7-2	NA	TRBJ2-1	NA	CASSRDTTYNEQFF	TGTGCCAGCAGCCGGGACACTACCTACAATGAGCAGTTCTTC
TRBV7-9	NA	TRBJ2-2	NA	CASSFHSTGNTGELFF	TGTGCCAGCAGCTTTCACTCCACAGGGAACACCGGGGAGCTGTTTTTT
TRBV11-2	NA	TRBJ2-3	NA	CASSGRTGGRTDTQYF	TGTGCCAGCAGCGGCCGCACGGGGGGCCGAACAGATACGCAGTATTTT
TRBV27	NA	TRBJ2-5	NA	CASSLTQGLQETQYF	TGTGCCAGCAGTTTAACACAGGGCCTCCAAGAGACCCAGTACTTC
TRBV5-1	NA	TRBJ1-2	NA	CASSLTGTYGYTF	TGCGCCAGCAGCTTGACAGGGACCTATGGCTACACCTTC
TRBV5-8	NA	TRBJ2-7	TRBD1	CASSLGQGTVNEQYF	TGTGCCAGCAGCTTGGGACAGGGGACCGTCAACGAGCAGTACTTC